The next 31 T cell receptor beta chains were all read from a single sample in a study of spatial heterogeneity in lung cancer. Specified time point: sample taken at primary tumor resection. MiXCR, applied by TCRdb to the 5' RACE reads, yields one record per CDR3 protein. This sample has approximately 25,000 distinct CDR3 sequences, with 7% found just once. Sample: PBMCs, taken at surgery. These receptors were obtained from a male donor with early-stage non-small cell lung cancer.

This clonotype was counted many times. J is TRBJ2-5 and V is TRBV24-1; 7 bases match TRBD1. CDR1 is KGHDR and CDR2 is SFDVKD in the germline V gene. The CDR3 runs 14 residues. V gave up 2 bases and J gave up 3 bases; unmatched junction bases: 2. DNA of the CDR3: TGTGCCACCAGTGATTCCGGGACAGAAGAGACCCAGTACTTC. It is translated as CATSDSGTEETQYF.

Ten or more counts support this clonotype. The rearrangement joins TRBV27 to TRBJ2-6, with 9 bases matching TRBD2. V lost 7 bases, J lost 0 bases, and 10 bases stayed unmatched. There are 18 residues in the CDR3. CDR1 MNHEY and CDR2 SMNVEV come from the germline V gene (reference sequence). CDR3 in DNA: TGTGCCAGCAAACTGCTGGGACTAGCCGGCTCTGGGGCCAACGTCCTGACTTTC. Translating it yields CASKLLGLAGSGANVLTF.

CDR3 residues: CASSPAGGGDGELFF. CDR3 bases: TGTGCCAGCAGCCCCGCTGGAGGGGGGGACGGGGAGCTGTTTTTT. This rearrangement joins TRBV11-2 to TRBJ2-2; D may be TRBD2 (7 bases). Trimming cost V 5 bases and J 7 bases, with 17 bases left between them. Per the germline V gene, CDR1 is SGHAT and CDR2 is FQNNGV. The CDR3 is made up of 15 amino acids.

In its sample, this clonotype was seen a few times. DNA of the CDR3: TGCAGTGCTAGCGGCAGGGCCACTGAAGCTTTCTTT. Its translation is CSASGRATEAFF. This chain links TRBV20-1 with TRBJ1-1, with D possibly being TRBD1 (5 bases). CDR1 and CDR2 from the germline V gene are DFQATT and SNEGSKA (reference sequence). V was clipped by 3 bases and J by 4 bases, with 9 bases between them. The CDR3 extends over 12 amino acids.

The sample holds a few counts of this clonotype. CDR3 region: CASREQSYNEQFF. In nucleotides, the CDR3 is TGTGCCAGCAGAGAACAGAGCTACAATGAGCAGTTCTTC. The chain recombines TRBV3-1 with TRBJ2-1; D remains ambiguous. Germline V gene sequence: CDR1 LGHDT, CDR2 YNNKEL (reference sequence). V was shortened by 6 bases and J by 3 bases, with 9 bases between the two germline ends. This CDR3 is built from 13 residues.

The CDR3 loop is CASSYGLAGWKTQYF. Written as DNA, the CDR3 is TGCGCCAGCAGCTACGGACTAGCGGGGTGGAAGACCCAGTACTTC. J is TRBJ2-5 and V is TRBV5-1, with 12 bases fitting TRBD2. This CDR3 spans 15 amino acids. V was clipped by 3 bases and J by 6 bases; unmatched bases: 6. The germline CDR1 and CDR2 sequences are SGHRS and YFSETQ.

This clonotype was seen ten or more times. The gene calls are TRBV19 and TRBJ2-2; D unclear. Looked up from germline, CDR1 is LNHDA and CDR2 is SQIVND (reference sequence). Between the trimmed V and J ends, which lost 2 bases and 0 bases, there was a span of 4 bases. The CDR3 is 14 residues long. CDR3 bases: TGTGCCAGTAGTATATGGTCGAACACCGGGGAGCTGTTTTTT. Its translation is CASSIWSNTGELFF. Filled out from reference TRBV19 and TRBJ2-2, the complete variable domain reads DGGITQSPKYLFRKEGQNVTLSCEQNLNHDAMYWYRQDPGQGLRLIYYSQIVNDFQKGDIAEGYSVSREKKESFPLTVTSAQKNPTAFYLCASSIWSNTGELFFGEGSRLTVL.

The V call is TRBV10-3, the J call TRBJ2-1; no definite D call. V was pared by 8 bases and J by 5 bases, with 10 bases between. Germline assignment: CDR1 ENHRY and CDR2 SYGVKD. There are 12 residues in the CDR3. CDR3 amino acids: CAISRLDNEQFF. In DNA form, the CDR3 reads TGTGCCATCTCCAGACTGGACAATGAGCAGTTCTTC.

This clonotype was seen at least ten times. The chain recombines TRBV12-3 or TRBV12-4 with TRBJ1-1, with TRBD1 matching 8 bases. V lost 6 bases and J lost 0; bases outside the gene matches: 12. The CDR3 totals 17 residues. Here the CDR3 reads CASRMVRGLLMNTEAFF. In DNA form, the CDR3 reads TGTGCCAGCAGGATGGTCAGGGGGCTTTTGATGAACACTGAAGCTTTCTTT.

In this sample, this clonotype turned up a few times. The rearrangement links TRBV7-2 to TRBJ2-1; 11 bases fit TRBD2. The J segment lost 7 bases and the V segment lost 7 bases, leaving 12 bases of the junction unmatched. Germline V gene sequence: CDR1 SGHTA, CDR2 FQGNSA. There are 16 residues in the CDR3. CDR3 residues: CASTESQLAGGNEQFF. The CDR3 DNA follows: TGTGCCAGCACCGAGTCCCAGCTAGCGGGAGGTAATGAGCAGTTCTTC. The full variable domain, rest sourced from reference TRBV7-2 and TRBJ2-1, is GAGVSQSPSNKVTEKGKDVELRCDPISGHTALYWYRQSLGQGLEFLIYFQGNSAPDKSGLPSDRFSAERTGGSVSTLTIQRTQQEDSAVYLCASTESQLAGGNEQFFGPGTRLTVL.

This clonotype appeared many times. This chain links TRBV5-1 with TRBJ2-5; D may be TRBD2 (5 bases). Germline CDR1 reads SGHRS; CDR2 reads YFSETQ. There are 12 residues in the CDR3. V lost 4 bases and J 2 bases, leaving 6 bases between the germline ends. The CDR3 DNA follows: TGCGCCAGCAGCCTAGCACAAGAGACCCAGTACTTC. Translated: CASSLAQETQYF.

The genes are TRBV28 and TRBJ2-5, with unresolved D. The CDR3 sequence is 15 residues long. Trimming left V 2 bases short and J 2 bases short, with 12 bases between. The germline V gene encodes CDR1 MDHEN and CDR2 SYDVKM. CDR3 residues: CASSLLRREQETQYF. The CDR3 coding sequence is TGTGCCAGCAGTTTACTACGGAGAGAGCAAGAGACCCAGTACTTC.

Ten or more counts support this clonotype. The V and J genes are TRBV5-1 and TRBJ2-7; 8 nucleotides agree with TRBD1. The CDR3 extends over 15 amino acids. The ends lost 0 bases at V and 5 bases at J; junction bases unmatched: 7. Germline V gene data show CDR1 as SGHRS and CDR2 as YFSETQ. CDR3 region: CASSLAGQGPDEQYV. In nucleotides, the CDR3 is TGCGCCAGCAGCTTGGCCGGACAGGGTCCCGACGAGCAGTACGTC.

This clonotype was picked up many times. CDR3 DNA: TGCGCCAGCAGCCAAGATCACACCAGGGGGTACTACGAGCAGTACTTC. Amino acid sequence: CASSQDHTRGYYEQYF. V is TRBV4-3 and J is TRBJ2-7; 7 bases match TRBD1. The junction had 8 bases not matched to a gene; V was cut back by 0 bases and J by 3 bases. This CDR3 spans 16 amino acids. Germline V gene data show CDR1 as LGHNA and CDR2 as YSLEER.

This clonotype was found a few times. The CDR3 DNA reads as TGTGCCAGCTCACCACGTGGGGACACCAGGGAAAAACTGTTTTTT. It codes for CASSPRGDTREKLFF. The chain recombines TRBV18 with TRBJ1-4, with a tentative D call TRBD1 (6 bases). The CDR3 extends over 15 amino acids. V was trimmed by 1 base and J by 8 bases, leaving 14 bases between them. Germline V gene data show CDR1 as KGHSH and CDR2 as LQKENI.

The table lists this clonotype with many counts. The rearrangement links TRBV20-1 to TRBJ1-2, with D perhaps matching TRBD1 (5 bases). Trimming left V 1 base short and J 2 bases short, with 11 bases between. Per germline, CDR1 DFQATT and CDR2 SNEGSKA (reference sequence). The CDR3 length is 14 residues. CDR3 sequence (DNA): TGCAGTGCTAGAGGGGGACCTACCAACTATGGCTACACCTTC. This encodes CSARGGPTNYGYTF.

This clonotype was counted many times. This chain connects TRBV7-9 to TRBJ2-7; 7 nucleotides align to TRBD2. CDR3 length: 14 amino acids. Germline V gene lookup returns CDR1 SEHNR and CDR2 FQNEAQ (reference sequence). V shed 2 bases, J shed 3 bases, and the junction held 4 bases outside the gene matches. The CDR3 region has the DNA TGTGCCAGCAGCTTAATCTCTAGCGGCTACGAGCAGTACTTC. This translates into CASSLISSGYEQYF.

This clonotype appeared many times. The chain carries TRBV7-7 and TRBJ2-5; TRBD2 is a possible D gene (5 bases). Germline loops: CDR1 SSHAT, CDR2 FNYEAQ (reference sequence). Trimming removed 5 bases at V and 10 bases at J, with 14 bases between. This CDR3 comprises 12 residues. The CDR3 sequence: CASSPAGRVQYF. The DNA for the CDR3 is TGTGCCAGCAGCCCGGCCGGGCGGGTCCAGTACTTC.

This clonotype has more than one count but fewer than ten. The CDR3 loop is CASSYSPDQPQHF. CDR3 in DNA: TGTGCCAGCAGTTACTCCCCAGATCAGCCCCAGCATTTT. The chain combines TRBV27 with TRBJ1-5; unclear D gene. The CDR3 runs to 13 residues. The V and J ends lost 4 bases and 5 bases respectively, with 9 bases between them. Germline CDR1 is MNHEY and CDR2 is SMNVEV (reference sequence).

By share, this clonotype counts as medium-sized. J is TRBJ2-3 and V is TRBV7-2; D uncertain. The V end was cut by 4 bases, the J end by 4 bases, with 9 bases between. Germline V CDR1 and CDR2: SGHTA, FQGNSA. This CDR3 is 13 amino acids long. CDR3 bases: TGTGCCAGCAGCTGGACGGAAGCAGATACGCAGTATTTT. This codes for CASSWTEADTQYF.

In its sample, this clonotype was seen a few times. CDR3 in DNA: TGCGCCAGCAGCACCGTTGCAGGGGCCCCCTATGGCTACACCTTC. Protein: CASSTVAGAPYGYTF. The J gene is TRBJ1-2, the V gene TRBV5-1; the D gene is possibly TRBD1 (6 bases). Germline CDR1 SGHRS, CDR2 YFSETQ. The CDR3 consists of 15 residues. The V end lost 4 bases, the J end lost 4 bases, and 17 bases lay between the germline ends.

At least ten counts were recorded for this clonotype. CDR3 sequence reads: CATTDIHGGEQYF. The CDR3 region has the DNA TGTGCCACCACGGACATTCACGGGGGCGAGCAGTACTTC. The chain couples TRBV24-1 to TRBJ2-7, with D possibly being TRBD2 (6 bases). There are 13 residues in the CDR3. The ends were cut back, 8 bases at V and 6 bases at J, with 16 bases in the middle. Germline V gene sequence: CDR1 KGHDR, CDR2 SFDVKD.

This clonotype was picked up many times. V gene TRBV28 combines with J gene TRBJ1-1, with D maybe TRBD1 (5 bases). The CDR3 contains 14 residues. Germline V CDR1 and CDR2: MDHEN, SYDVKM. The germline V and J ends were trimmed by 2 bases and 0 bases, with 7 bases remaining between them. The CDR3 reads CASSLGGLNTEAFF. CDR3 nucleotides: TGTGCCAGCAGTTTAGGGGGATTGAACACTGAAGCTTTCTTT.

This clonotype showed up many times. CDR3 bases: TGCGCCAGCAGCCAAGATCAGGGTAGAGAAAAACTGTTTTTT. It is translated as CASSQDQGREKLFF. J is TRBJ1-4 and V is TRBV4-1; a possible D gene is TRBD1 (5 bases). Germline loops: CDR1 MGHRA, CDR2 YSYEKL. The V end was cut by 0 bases, the J end by 8 bases, with 10 bases between. The CDR3 is 14 residues long.

This clonotype is medium-sized in the sample. The genes are TRBV28 and TRBJ1-5; no firm D call. Germline V gene lookup returns CDR1 MDHEN and CDR2 SYDVKM. With 7 bases removed from V and 2 bases from J, the gap between germline ends came to 3 bases. This CDR3 region has 11 residues. The CDR3, as DNA: TGTGCCAGCAACGGCAATCAGCCCCAGCATTTT. Its protein is CASNGNQPQHF.

This clonotype was counted ten times or more. The chain recombines TRBV6-1 with TRBJ1-4; weak D call: TRBD1 (6 bases). The CDR3 totals 13 residues. V was pared by 2 bases and J by 8 bases, with 9 bases between. The germline V gene has CDR1 MNHNS and CDR2 SASEGT. The CDR3 loop is CASSETGYEKLFF. The CDR3 region has the DNA TGTGCCAGCAGTGAAACAGGGTACGAAAAACTGTTTTTT.

This clonotype appeared many times. This sequence joins TRBV11-2 and TRBJ1-1; no firm D call. Germline V gene data show CDR1 as SGHAT and CDR2 as FQNNGV. The CDR3 is 15 amino acids. V was cut by 4 bases and J by 3 bases, with 15 bases left in between. CDR3 nucleotide sequence: TGTGCCAGCAGCTCATCCGGGCGACGGGACACTGAAGCTTTCTTT. Translation: CASSSSGRRDTEAFF.

This clonotype showed up many times. The chain has TRBV30 and TRBJ1-1; D is unclear. V lost 4 bases, J lost 8 bases, and 20 bases lay in between. This CDR3 is built from 14 residues. Germline CDR1 reads GTSNPN; CDR2 reads SVGIG (reference sequence). CDR3 nucleotides: TGTGCCTGGAATAGTAAGGGTATAGATAGGGAAGCTTTCTTT. This encodes CAWNSKGIDREAFF.

This clonotype was observed many times. This rearrangement joins TRBV28 to TRBJ1-4; a possible D gene is TRBD1 (5 bases). The ends were cut back, 4 bases at V and 10 bases at J, with 16 bases in the middle. Germline CDR1 reads MDHEN; CDR2 reads SYDVKM. CDR3 length equals 14 residues. The CDR3 sequence is CASSSSGGGVKLFF. CDR3 DNA sequence: TGTGCCAGCAGTTCGTCCGGGGGAGGAGTAAAACTGTTTTTT. Filled out from reference TRBV28 and TRBJ1-4, the complete variable domain reads DVKVTQSSRYLVKRTGEKVFLECVQDMDHENMFWYRQDPGLGLRLIYFSYDVKMKEKGDIPEGYSVSREKKERFSLILESASTNQTSMYLCASSSSGGGVKLFFGSGTQLSVL.

Many counts were recorded for this clonotype. The rearrangement uses TRBV3-1 and TRBJ2-1; tentatively, D is TRBD1 (5 bases). The V gene lost 11 bases and the J gene lost 5 bases, with 16 bases spanning the gap. The CDR3 has 13 amino acids. Looked up from germline, CDR1 is LGHDT and CDR2 is YNNKEL (reference sequence). The chain's CDR3 is CACHGQGDNEQFF. DNA for the CDR3: TGTGCCTGCCATGGGCAGGGTGACAATGAGCAGTTCTTC.

V and J are TRBV5-1 and TRBJ1-2, with unresolved D. V lost 0 bases, J lost 6 bases, and 9 bases lay in between. Germline-derived CDR1 and CDR2 are SGHRS and YFSETQ. CDR3 length equals 13 residues. CDR3 nucleotide sequence: TGCGCCAGCAGCTTGGTAGATGCAAATGGCTACACCTTC. It is translated as CASSLVDANGYTF.